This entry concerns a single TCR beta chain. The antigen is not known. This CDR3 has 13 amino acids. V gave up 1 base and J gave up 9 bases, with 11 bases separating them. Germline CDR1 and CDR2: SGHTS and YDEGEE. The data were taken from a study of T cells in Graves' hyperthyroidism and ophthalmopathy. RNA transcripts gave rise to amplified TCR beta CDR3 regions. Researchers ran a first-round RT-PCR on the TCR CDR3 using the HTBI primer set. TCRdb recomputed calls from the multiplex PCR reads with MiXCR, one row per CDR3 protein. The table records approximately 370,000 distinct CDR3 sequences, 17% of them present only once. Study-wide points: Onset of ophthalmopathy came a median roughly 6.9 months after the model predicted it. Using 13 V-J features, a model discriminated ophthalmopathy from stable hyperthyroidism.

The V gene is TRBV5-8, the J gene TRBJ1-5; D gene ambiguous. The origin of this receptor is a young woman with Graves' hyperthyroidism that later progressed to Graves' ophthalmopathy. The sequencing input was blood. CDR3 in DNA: TGTGCCAGCAGCTTGCTCTATAGTCGGCCCCAGCATTTT. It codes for CASSLLYSRPQHF.